This T cell receptor (beta chain) was identified in a study of Graves' ophthalmopathy and Graves' hyperthyroidism. Transcripts of RNA were the source for amplifying TCR beta CDR3 regions. The library came from an HTBI-primed first-round RT-PCR and a second-round multiplex PCR. In TCRdb, the multiplex PCR reads were re-called with MiXCR into one record per CDR3 protein. The sample includes 900,000 to 1,200,000 distinct CDR3 sequences, 35% to 45% seen only once; the top ten take over 8.5%. The CDR3 has 14 amino acids. Germline V CDR1 and CDR2: MGHDK, SYGVNS. Trimming took off 5 bases at V and 7 bases at J, with 18 bases between the two ends.

The sequenced material came from peripheral blood or thyroid tissue (not recorded which). The sequence was collected from an adult man with Graves' hyperthyroidism. The gene calls are TRBV25-1 and TRBJ2-7, with a tentative D call TRBD2 (6 bases). The CDR3 protein is CASSPRDSRREQYF. The DNA for the CDR3 is TGTGCCAGCAGTCCCCGGGACTCCCGGCGTGAGCAGTACTTC.